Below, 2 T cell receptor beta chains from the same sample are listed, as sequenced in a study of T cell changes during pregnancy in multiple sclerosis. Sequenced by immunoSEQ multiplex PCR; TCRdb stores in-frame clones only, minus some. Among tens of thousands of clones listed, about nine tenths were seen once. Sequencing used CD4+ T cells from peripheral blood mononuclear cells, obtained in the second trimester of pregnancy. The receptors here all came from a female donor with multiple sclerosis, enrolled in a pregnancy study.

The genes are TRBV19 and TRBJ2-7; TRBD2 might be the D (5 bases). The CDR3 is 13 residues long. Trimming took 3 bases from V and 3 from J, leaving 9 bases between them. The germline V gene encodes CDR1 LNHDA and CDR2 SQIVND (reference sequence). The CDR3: CASSIGGGYEQYF. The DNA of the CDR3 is TGTGCCAGTAGTATTGGCGGAGGCTACGAGCAGTACTTC.

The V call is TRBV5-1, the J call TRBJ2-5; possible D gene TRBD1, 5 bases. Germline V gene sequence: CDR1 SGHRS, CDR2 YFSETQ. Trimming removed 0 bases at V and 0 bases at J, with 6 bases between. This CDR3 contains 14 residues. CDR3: CASSLAGNQETQYF. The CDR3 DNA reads TGCGCCAGCAGCTTGGCAGGGAACCAAGAGACCCAGTACTTC.